The clone carrying this TCR beta chain came up a few times. Germline trimming cut 6 bases from V and 4 bases from J; bases unmatched to any gene: 10. CDR3 size: 16 residues. Germline V CDR1 and CDR2: MNHNS, SASEGT. These data come from a study of T-cell reconstitution after alpha-beta-depleted transplantation in children. Preparation of the TCRbeta library used unique molecular identifiers. TCRdb ran MiXCR on the PCR reads and lists one entry per CDR3 protein. Found here are about 830,000 distinct CDR3 sequences, roughly 15% of them singletons; the top ten hold roughly 5%. Sequencing used PBMCs, mostly from graft donor cells, obtained 360 days after TCRalphabeta/CD19-depleted stem cell transplant. The TCR sequence derives from a male patient between 5 and 17 years old who had a stem cell transplant for acute lymphoblastic leukemia, so the T cells may come from the graft donor. The J gene is TRBJ2-1, the V gene TRBV6-1; 9 bases map to TRBD2. The DNA for the CDR3 is TGTGCCAGCAGGGGTAAGGGACTAGCCCCTTACAATGAGCAGTTCTTC. Protein: CASRGKGLAPYNEQFF.